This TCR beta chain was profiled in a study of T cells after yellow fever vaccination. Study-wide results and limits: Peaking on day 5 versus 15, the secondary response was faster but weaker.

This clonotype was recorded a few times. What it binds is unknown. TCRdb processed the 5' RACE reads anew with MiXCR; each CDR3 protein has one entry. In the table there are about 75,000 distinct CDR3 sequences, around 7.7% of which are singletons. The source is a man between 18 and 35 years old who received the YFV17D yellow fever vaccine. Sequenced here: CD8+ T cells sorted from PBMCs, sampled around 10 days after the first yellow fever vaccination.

CDR3 in amino acids: CASSGGTSGGFGDTQYF. The CDR3 DNA sequence: TGTGCCAGCAGTGGTGGGACTAGCGGGGGCTTTGGGGATACGCAGTATTTT. J is TRBJ2-3 and V is TRBV2, with TRBD2 matching 14 bases. The J segment lost 6 bases and the V segment lost 4 bases, leaving 9 bases of the junction unmatched. The CDR3 has 17 amino acids. The germline CDR1 and CDR2 sequences are SNHLY and FYNNEI.